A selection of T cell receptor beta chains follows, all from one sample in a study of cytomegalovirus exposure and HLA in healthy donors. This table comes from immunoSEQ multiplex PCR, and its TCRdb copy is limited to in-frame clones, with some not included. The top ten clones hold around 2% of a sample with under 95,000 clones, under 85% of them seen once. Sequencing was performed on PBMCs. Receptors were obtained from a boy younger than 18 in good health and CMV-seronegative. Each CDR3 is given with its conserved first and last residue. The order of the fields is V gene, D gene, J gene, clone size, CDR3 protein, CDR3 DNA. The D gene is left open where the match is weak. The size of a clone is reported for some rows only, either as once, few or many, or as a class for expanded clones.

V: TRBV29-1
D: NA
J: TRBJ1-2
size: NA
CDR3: CSVEITEMGYTF
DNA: TGCAGCGTTGAAATAACAGAGATGGGCTACACCTTC

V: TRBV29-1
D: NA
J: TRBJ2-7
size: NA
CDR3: CSVALLGGEQYF
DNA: TGCAGCGTCGCCCTTTTGGGGGGTGAGCAGTACTTC

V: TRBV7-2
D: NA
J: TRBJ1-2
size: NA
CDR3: CASSLRGSDYGYTF
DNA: TGTGCCAGCAGCTTAAGAGGTTCCGACTATGGCTACACCTTC

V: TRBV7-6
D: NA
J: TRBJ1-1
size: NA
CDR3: CASSSSQDMNTEAFF
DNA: TGTGCCAGCAGCTCCTCCCAGGACATGAACACTGAAGCTTTCTTT

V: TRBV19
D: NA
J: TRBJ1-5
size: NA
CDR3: CASSIPGNQPQHF
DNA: TGTGCCAGTAGTATTCCGGGGAATCAGCCCCAGCATTTT

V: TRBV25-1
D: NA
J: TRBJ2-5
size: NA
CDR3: CASSGEETQYF
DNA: TGTGCCAGCAGTGGAGAAGAGACCCAGTACTTC

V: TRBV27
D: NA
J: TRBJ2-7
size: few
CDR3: CASSLNLGYEQYF
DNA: TGTGCCAGCAGTCTAAATCTAGGTTACGAGCAGTACTTC

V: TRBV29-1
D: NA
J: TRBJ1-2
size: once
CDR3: CSSGGARGYTF
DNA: TGCAGCTCGGGAGGGGCGCGGGGCTACACCTTC

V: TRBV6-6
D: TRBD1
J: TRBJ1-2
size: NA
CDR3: CASSTPGQNYGYTF
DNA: TGTGCCAGCAGTACCCCGGGACAGAACTATGGCTACACCTTC

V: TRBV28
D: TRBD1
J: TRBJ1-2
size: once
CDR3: CAITPTGLYGYTF
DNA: TGTGCCATCACGCCGACAGGGCTCTATGGCTACACCTTC

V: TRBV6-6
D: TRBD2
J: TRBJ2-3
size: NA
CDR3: CASGGGGGTDTQYF
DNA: TGTGCCAGCGGGGGGGGTGGGGGCACAGATACGCAGTATTTT

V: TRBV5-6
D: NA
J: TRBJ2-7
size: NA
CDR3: CASSLAQGDSYEQYF
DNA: TGTGCCAGCAGCTTGGCTCAAGGGGACTCCTACGAGCAGTACTTC

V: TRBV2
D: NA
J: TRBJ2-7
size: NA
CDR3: CASSLREQYF
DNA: TGTGCCAGCAGCCTCCGGGAGCAGTACTTC